This TCR beta chain was retrieved from a study of blood T cells in healthy people across ages. CDR1 is MNHEY and CDR2 is SVGEGT in the germline V gene. Trimming took off 2 bases at V and 2 bases at J, with 13 bases between the two ends. The CDR3 sequence is 15 residues long. This clonotype was counted only a few times. Next came a second PCR, run for about 6 to 11 cycles, which used a sample-barcoded 5' primer along with a J-beta primer mix. All cDNA molecules were each tagged by a template-switch adaptor with 12 random nucleotides. MiXCR, run by TCRdb on the 5' RACE reads, gives a single entry per CDR3 protein. The data contain some 700,000 distinct CDR3 sequences, around 46% of them seen just once; the ten biggest clones take up less than 25%.

The sample taken for sequencing was blood. This chain joins TRBV6-2 or TRBV6-3 and TRBJ2-7, with D tentatively TRBD1 or TRBD2 (5 bases each). This sequence originates from an older woman in good health. DNA of the CDR3: TGTGCCAGCAGTTACCGAGGGGCGGACACCTACGAGCAGTACTTC. Translating it yields CASSYRGADTYEQYF.